This TCR beta chain was retrieved from a study of identical twins. This clonotype has a handful of counts. Its cognate antigen is unknown. Germline loops: CDR1 DFQATT, CDR2 SNEGSKA (reference sequence). V was pared by 0 bases and J by 2 bases, with 18 bases between. The CDR3 extends over 17 amino acids. Via MiXCR, TCRdb re-called the 5' RACE reads, giving one row per CDR3 protein. The data contain 300,000 or so distinct CDR3 sequences, roughly 9% of them singletons. General study findings and limits: Model-predicted out-of-frame TCR alpha sharing fell below observed values in monozygotic twins.

In addition, the sample was reused for a study of yellow fever vaccine responses in identical twins.

This TCR came from a woman aged 18-29 years in good health. The chain carries TRBV20-1 and TRBJ2-3; D possibly matches TRBD1 or TRBD2 (5 bases each). Sequencing used CD8+ T cells sorted from blood. The CDR3 sequence is CSARDFGGAFFTDTQYF. The CDR3 DNA is TGCAGTGCTAGAGATTTTGGGGGAGCGTTCTTCACAGATACGCAGTATTTT.